These 19 T cell receptor beta chains came from one sample sequenced in a study of early T cells in non-severe SARS-CoV-2 infection. One entry per CDR3 protein, called by TCRdb with MiXCR from the 5' RACE reads. The sample shows approximately 27,000 distinct CDR3 sequences, approximately 4.3% of them seen only once. The sample consisted of whole blood. The receptors derive from an adult who was a healthcare worker with PCR-confirmed SARS-CoV-2 infection or an uninfected control (not recorded which).

This clonotype is medium-sized in the sample. The rearrangement uses TRBV5-5 and TRBJ2-1, with D tentatively TRBD1 (5 bases). This CDR3 has 11 residues. Germline loops: CDR1 SGHKS, CDR2 YYEKEE (reference sequence). V lost 3 bases and J 13 bases, leaving 11 bases between the germline ends. In DNA, the CDR3 is TGTGCCAGCAGCTGGCGACAGACACAGTTCTTC. The encoded protein is CASSWRQTQFF. The whole variable domain, filled in from reference TRBV5-5 and TRBJ2-1, reads DAGVTQSPTHLIKTRGQQVTLRCSPISGHKSVSWYQQVLGQGPQFIFQYYEKEERGRGNFPDRFSARQFPNYSSELNVNALLLGDSALYLCASSWRQTQFFGPGTRLTVL.

In its sample, this clonotype was seen many times. The chain links TRBV25-1 to TRBJ1-2; the D gene is possibly TRBD1 (5 bases). The CDR3 extends over 13 amino acids. V lost 3 bases to trimming and J lost 7 bases, with 12 bases between them. Germline CDR1 is MGHDK and CDR2 is SYGVNS. The CDR3 protein is CASSDRVSGGYTF. The CDR3 DNA reads as TGTGCCAGCAGTGACAGGGTCTCTGGTGGCTACACCTTC.

This clonotype was detected ten times or more. The chain is built from TRBV6-5 and TRBJ1-1, with TRBD1 as a possible D gene (6 bases). There are 13 residues in the CDR3. Germline-derived CDR1 and CDR2 are MNHEY and SVGAGI. The germline V and J ends were trimmed by 8 bases and 0 bases, with 10 bases remaining between them. CDR3 loop: CASATGLNTEAFF. In nucleotides, the CDR3 is TGTGCCAGCGCAACAGGGTTGAACACTGAAGCTTTCTTT.

Ten or more counts support this clonotype. V usage is TRBV20-1 and J usage is TRBJ2-7; 13 bases line up with TRBD2. The CDR3 length is 15 residues. Germline lookup yields CDR1 DFQATT and CDR2 SNEGSKA (reference sequence). Germline trimming cut 4 bases from V and 2 bases from J; bases unmatched to any gene: 5. DNA of the CDR3: TGCAGTGCTATAGGGACTAGCGGGAACCCCTACGAGCAGTACTTC. This gives the protein CSAIGTSGNPYEQYF.

This clonotype was picked up many times. V gene TRBV10-1 combines with J gene TRBJ1-5; TRBD1 might be the D (5 bases). Germline loops: CDR1 WNHNN, CDR2 SYGVQD (reference sequence). The V end was cut by 5 bases, the J end by 7 bases, with 21 bases between. The CDR3 is made up of 16 amino acids. The CDR3 DNA reads TGCGCCAGCAGTTCCCTCGGGCGGGGGTCGGGGCAGCCCCAGCATTTT. Amino acid sequence: CASSSLGRGSGQPQHF.

This clonotype showed up many times. This chain joins TRBV5-1 and TRBJ1-3; possibly TRBD1 for D (6 bases). This CDR3 contains 15 residues. The V end lost 6 bases, the J end lost 0 bases, and 13 bases lay between the germline ends. From germline, CDR1 is SGHRS and CDR2 YFSETQ. The chain's CDR3 is CASTPGDNSGNTIYF. CDR3 in DNA: TGCGCCAGCACACCAGGGGACAACTCTGGAAACACCATATATTTT. The variable domain in full, completed from reference TRBV5-1 and TRBJ1-3, reads KAGVTQTPRYLIKTRGQQVTLSCSPISGHRSVSWYQQTPGQGLQFLFEYFSETQRNKGNFPGRFSGRQFSNSRSEMNVSTLELGDSALYLCASTPGDNSGNTIYFGEGSWLTVV.

Ten or more counts support this clonotype. The chain employs TRBV4-1 and TRBJ2-3; 12 bases match TRBD2. V trimming: 2 bases; J trimming: 1 base; junction bases outside the gene matches: 7. Germline CDR1 is MGHRA and CDR2 is YSYEKL. CDR3 length equals 18 residues. The CDR3 sequence: CASSQNKGLAGRTDTQYF. CDR3 nucleotide sequence: TGCGCCAGCAGCCAAAACAAAGGACTAGCGGGACGCACAGATACGCAGTATTTT.

The V and J genes are TRBV2 and TRBJ1-5; 8 positions match TRBD1. The CDR3 loop spans 15 amino acids. Germline values: CDR1 SNHLY, CDR2 FYNNEI. V trimming: 4 bases; J trimming: 2 bases; junction bases outside the gene matches: 4. CDR3 DNA: TGTGCCAGCAGTGCAGGACAGGGACGCAATCAGCCCCAGCATTTT. Protein product: CASSAGQGRNQPQHF.

This clonotype rates as medium-sized. CDR3 sequence reads: CASSSGSPSSPLHF. CDR3 DNA: TGTGCCAGCAGTTCGGGGTCGCCAAGTTCACCCCTCCACTTT. The rearrangement uses TRBV12-3 or TRBV12-4 and TRBJ1-6; no definite D call. Trimming took 4 bases from V and 9 from J, leaving 13 bases between them. This CDR3 is 14 amino acids long.

In its sample, this clonotype was seen many times. The chain recombines TRBV7-9 with TRBJ1-6; weak D call: TRBD1 (5 bases). V lost 6 bases to trimming and J lost 7 bases, with 10 bases between them. Germline V CDR1 and CDR2: SEHNR, FQNEAQ (reference sequence). This CDR3 spans 13 amino acids. CDR3 DNA sequence: TGTGCCAGCAGTTCTACAGGAAATTCACCCCTCCACTTT. It translates to CASSSTGNSPLHF.

Ten or more counts support this clonotype. The rearrangement uses TRBV19 and TRBJ2-1, with D hard to call. CDR1 is LNHDA, CDR2 SQIVND, per germline (reference sequence). The V end lost 8 bases, the J end lost 4 bases, and 15 bases lay between the germline ends. This CDR3 region has 14 residues. CDR3 in DNA: TGTGCCAGTCGAATGGCTACCCCGTACAATGAGCAGTTCTTC. This codes for CASRMATPYNEQFF.

This clonotype came up many times. The V call is TRBV24-1, the J call TRBJ1-5; possible D gene TRBD1, 5 bases. Germline V lookup: CDR1 KGHDR, CDR2 SFDVKD. The CDR3 is 15 amino acids. The V end was cut by 4 bases, the J end by 0 bases, with 9 bases between. The chain's CDR3 is CATSDPTVSNQPQHF. CDR3 nucleotide sequence: TGTGCCACCAGTGACCCGACAGTTAGCAATCAGCCCCAGCATTTT.

This clonotype was detected ten times or more. The chain links TRBV28 to TRBJ1-2; D remains ambiguous. Trimming removed 3 bases from V and 12 bases from J, with 17 bases in between. Germline V gene lookup returns CDR1 MDHEN and CDR2 SYDVKM. This CDR3 comprises 13 residues. CDR3 DNA sequence: TGTGCCAGCAGTTTGGAGACTGCCTTATTAGACACCTTC. Translating gives CASSLETALLDTF.

This clonotype was picked up a small number of times. CDR3 amino acids: CSSRDREGFDTQYF. The CDR3 nucleotides read TGCAGCTCCCGGGACAGGGAGGGGTTCGATACGCAGTATTTT. This sequence joins TRBV29-1 and TRBJ2-3, with 9 bases matching TRBD1. V dropped 8 bases and J dropped 6; count of bases not matched to a gene: 12. Germline-derived CDR1 and CDR2 are SQVTM and ANQGSEA. The CDR3 consists of 14 residues.

Many counts were recorded for this clonotype. This sequence joins TRBV6-5 and TRBJ1-2, with D perhaps TRBD1 (5 bases). The germline gives CDR1 MNHEY, CDR2 SVGAGI. The V and J ends lost 0 bases and 4 bases respectively, with 9 bases between them. The CDR3 covers 14 residues. The CDR3 spells CASSYSQGGYGYTF. CDR3 nucleotides: TGTGCCAGCAGTTACTCGCAGGGAGGCTATGGCTACACCTTC.

The sample holds many counts of this clonotype. The chain links TRBV6-1 to TRBJ2-1, with 7 bases lining up with TRBD1. This CDR3 has 14 amino acids. Germline lookup yields CDR1 MNHNS and CDR2 SASEGT. V trimming: 0 bases; J trimming: 7 bases; junction bases outside the gene matches: 3. CDR3 in amino acids: CASSEAQGRNEQFF. CDR3 nucleotide sequence: TGTGCCAGCAGTGAAGCACAGGGGCGGAATGAGCAGTTCTTC.

This clonotype was observed many times. The V gene is TRBV12-3 or TRBV12-4, the J gene TRBJ1-5; TRBD1 aligns across 7 bases. This CDR3 region has 14 residues. V trimming: 5 bases; J trimming: 6 bases; junction bases outside the gene matches: 7. CDR3 amino acids: CASSQTGEGQPQHF. CDR3 nucleotide sequence: TGTGCCAGCAGTCAAACAGGGGAAGGTCAGCCCCAGCATTTT.

This clonotype was observed a handful of times. The rearrangement links TRBV10-2 to TRBJ2-1; D unresolved. The CDR3 extends over 12 amino acids. Germline V lookup: CDR1 WSHSY, CDR2 SAAADI. V gave up 3 bases and J gave up 10 bases, with 10 bases separating them. The CDR3 loop is CASSEPPREQFF. The CDR3 bases are TGCGCCAGCAGTGAACCTCCTAGGGAGCAGTTCTTC.

There are many counts of this clonotype. The rearrangement uses TRBV10-3 and TRBJ2-5; D remains ambiguous. V was pared by 4 bases and J by 1 base, with 7 bases between. The CDR3 totals 13 residues. CDR1 and CDR2 (germline): ENHRY, SYGVKD. The CDR3 protein is CAISVDSQETQYF. DNA of the CDR3: TGTGCCATCAGTGTAGACTCCCAAGAGACCCAGTACTTC.